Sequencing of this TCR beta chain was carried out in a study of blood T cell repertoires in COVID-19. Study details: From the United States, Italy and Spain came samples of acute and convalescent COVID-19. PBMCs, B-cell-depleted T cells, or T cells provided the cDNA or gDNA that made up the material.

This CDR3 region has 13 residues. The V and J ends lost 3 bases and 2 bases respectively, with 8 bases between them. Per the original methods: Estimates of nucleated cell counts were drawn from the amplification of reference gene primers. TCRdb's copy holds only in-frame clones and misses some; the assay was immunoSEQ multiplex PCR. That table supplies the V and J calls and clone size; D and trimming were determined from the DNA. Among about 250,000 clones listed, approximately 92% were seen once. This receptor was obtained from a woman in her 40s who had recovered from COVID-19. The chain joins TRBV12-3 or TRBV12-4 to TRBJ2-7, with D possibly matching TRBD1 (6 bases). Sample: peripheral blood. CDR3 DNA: TGTGCCAGCAGTTTGTCAGGGGCCTACGAGCAGTACGTC. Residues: CASSLSGAYEQYV.